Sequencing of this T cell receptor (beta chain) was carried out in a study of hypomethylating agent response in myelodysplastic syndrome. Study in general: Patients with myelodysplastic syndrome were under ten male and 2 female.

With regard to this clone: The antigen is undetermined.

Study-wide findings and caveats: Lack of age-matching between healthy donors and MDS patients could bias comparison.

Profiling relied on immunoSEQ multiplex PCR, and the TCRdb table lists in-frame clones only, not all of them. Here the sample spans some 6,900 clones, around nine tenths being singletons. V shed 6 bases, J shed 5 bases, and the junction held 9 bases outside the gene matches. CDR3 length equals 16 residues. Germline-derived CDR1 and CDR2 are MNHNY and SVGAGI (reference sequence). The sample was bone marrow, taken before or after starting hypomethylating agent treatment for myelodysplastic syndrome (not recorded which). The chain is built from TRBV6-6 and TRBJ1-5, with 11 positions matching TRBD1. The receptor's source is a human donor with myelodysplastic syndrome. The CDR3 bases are TGTGCCAGCAGCCGAGGACAGGGGGCTACAGATCAGCCCCAGCATTTT. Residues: CASSRGQGATDQPQHF.